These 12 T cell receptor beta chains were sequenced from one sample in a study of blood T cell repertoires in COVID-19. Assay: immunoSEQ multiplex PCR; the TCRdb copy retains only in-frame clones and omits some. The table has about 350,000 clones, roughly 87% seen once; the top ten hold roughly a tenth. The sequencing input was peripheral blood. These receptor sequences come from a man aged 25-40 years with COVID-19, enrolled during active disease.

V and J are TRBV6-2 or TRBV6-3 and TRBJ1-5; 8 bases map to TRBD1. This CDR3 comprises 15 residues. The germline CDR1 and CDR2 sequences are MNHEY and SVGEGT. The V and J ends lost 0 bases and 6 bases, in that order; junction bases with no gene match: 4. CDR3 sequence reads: CASSYSTGGVQPQHF. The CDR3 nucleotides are TGTGCCAGCAGTTACTCCACAGGGGGAGTTCAGCCCCAGCATTTT.

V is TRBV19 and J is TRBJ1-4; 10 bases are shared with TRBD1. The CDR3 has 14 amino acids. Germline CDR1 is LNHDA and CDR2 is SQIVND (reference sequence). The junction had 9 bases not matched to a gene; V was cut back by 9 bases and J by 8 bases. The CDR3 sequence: CARIPGTGVEKLFF. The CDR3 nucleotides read TGTGCCAGAATACCCGGGACAGGGGTCGAAAAACTGTTTTTT. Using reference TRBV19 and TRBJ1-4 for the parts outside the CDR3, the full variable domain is DGGITQSPKYLFRKEGQNVTLSCEQNLNHDAMYWYRQDPGQGLRLIYYSQIVNDFQKGDIAEGYSVSREKKESFPLTVTSAQKNPTAFYLCARIPGTGVEKLFFGSGTQLSVL.

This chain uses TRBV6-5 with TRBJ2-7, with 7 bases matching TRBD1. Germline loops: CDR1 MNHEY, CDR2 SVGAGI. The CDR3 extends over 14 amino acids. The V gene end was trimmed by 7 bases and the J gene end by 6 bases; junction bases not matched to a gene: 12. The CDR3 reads CASKGTVPPAEQYF. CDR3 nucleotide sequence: TGTGCCAGCAAAGGGACAGTGCCTCCGGCCGAGCAGTACTTC.

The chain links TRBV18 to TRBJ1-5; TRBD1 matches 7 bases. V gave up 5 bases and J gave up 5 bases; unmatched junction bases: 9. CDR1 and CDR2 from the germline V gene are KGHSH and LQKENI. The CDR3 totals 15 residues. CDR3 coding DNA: TGTGCCAGCTCAAAACCAGGGGGAGAGCATCAGCCCCAGCATTTT. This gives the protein CASSKPGGEHQPQHF.

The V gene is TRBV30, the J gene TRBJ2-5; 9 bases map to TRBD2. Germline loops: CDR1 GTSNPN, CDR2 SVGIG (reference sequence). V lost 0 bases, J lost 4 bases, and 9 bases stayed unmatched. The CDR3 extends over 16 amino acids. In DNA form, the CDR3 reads TGTGCCTGGAGTGTATTTGCGGGAGGGTCCGGAGAGACCCAGTACTTC. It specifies CAWSVFAGGSGETQYF. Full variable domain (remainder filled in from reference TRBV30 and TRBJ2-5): SQTIHQWPATLVQPVGSPLSLECTVEGTSNPNLYWYRQAAGRGLQLLFYSVGIGQISSEVPQNLSASRPQDRQFILSSKKLLLSDSGFYLCAWSVFAGGSGETQYFGPGTRLLVL.

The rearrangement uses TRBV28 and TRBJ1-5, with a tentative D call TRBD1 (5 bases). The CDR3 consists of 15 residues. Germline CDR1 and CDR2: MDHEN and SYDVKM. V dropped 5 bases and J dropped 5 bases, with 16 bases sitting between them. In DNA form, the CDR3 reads TGTGCCAGCAGTCCCCGGGGGGGGTCCTATCAGCCCCAGCATTTT. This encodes CASSPRGGSYQPQHF.

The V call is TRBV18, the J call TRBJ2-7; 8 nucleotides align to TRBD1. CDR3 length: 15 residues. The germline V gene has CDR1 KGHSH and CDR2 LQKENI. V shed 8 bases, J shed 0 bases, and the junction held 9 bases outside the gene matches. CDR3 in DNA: TGTGCCAGCACACTCGGACAGGGATCCTCCTACGAGCAGTACTTC. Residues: CASTLGQGSSYEQYF.

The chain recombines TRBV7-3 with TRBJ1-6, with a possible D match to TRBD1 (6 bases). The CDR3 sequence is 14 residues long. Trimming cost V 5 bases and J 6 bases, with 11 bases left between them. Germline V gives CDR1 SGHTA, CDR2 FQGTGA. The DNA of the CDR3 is TGTGCCAGCAGCGTAAGAGGGGGTAATTCACCCCTCCACTTT. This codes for CASSVRGGNSPLHF.

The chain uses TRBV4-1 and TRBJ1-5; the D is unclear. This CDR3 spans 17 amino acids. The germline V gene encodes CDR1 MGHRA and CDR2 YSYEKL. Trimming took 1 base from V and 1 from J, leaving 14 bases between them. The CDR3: CASSQASASVSNQPQHF. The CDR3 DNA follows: TGCGCCAGCAGCCAAGCATCCGCTTCGGTCAGCAATCAGCCCCAGCATTTT.

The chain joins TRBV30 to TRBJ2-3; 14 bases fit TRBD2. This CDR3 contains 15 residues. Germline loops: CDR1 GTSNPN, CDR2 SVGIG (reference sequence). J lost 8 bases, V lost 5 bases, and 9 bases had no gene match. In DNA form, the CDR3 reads TGTGCCTGGGGGAGACTAGCGGGAGGGCGAGGTACGCAGTATTTT. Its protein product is CAWGRLAGGRGTQYF. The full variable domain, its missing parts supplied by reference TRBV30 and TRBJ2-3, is SQTIHQWPATLVQPVGSPLSLECTVEGTSNPNLYWYRQAAGRGLQLLFYSVGIGQISSEVPQNLSASRPQDRQFILSSKKLLLSDSGFYLCAWGRLAGGRGTQYFGPGTRLTVL.

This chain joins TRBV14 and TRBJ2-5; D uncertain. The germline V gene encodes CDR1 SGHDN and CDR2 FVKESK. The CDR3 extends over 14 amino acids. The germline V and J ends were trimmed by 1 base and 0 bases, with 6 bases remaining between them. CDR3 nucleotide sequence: TGTGCCAGCAGCCAAGGAGCGTACCAAGAGACCCAGTACTTC. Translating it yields CASSQGAYQETQYF.

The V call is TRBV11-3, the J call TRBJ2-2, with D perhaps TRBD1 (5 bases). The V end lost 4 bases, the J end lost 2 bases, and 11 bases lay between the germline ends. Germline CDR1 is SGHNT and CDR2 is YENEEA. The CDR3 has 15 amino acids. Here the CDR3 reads CASSYRQSNTGELFF. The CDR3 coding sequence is TGTGCCAGCAGCTATAGACAGAGCAACACCGGGGAGCTGTTTTTT.